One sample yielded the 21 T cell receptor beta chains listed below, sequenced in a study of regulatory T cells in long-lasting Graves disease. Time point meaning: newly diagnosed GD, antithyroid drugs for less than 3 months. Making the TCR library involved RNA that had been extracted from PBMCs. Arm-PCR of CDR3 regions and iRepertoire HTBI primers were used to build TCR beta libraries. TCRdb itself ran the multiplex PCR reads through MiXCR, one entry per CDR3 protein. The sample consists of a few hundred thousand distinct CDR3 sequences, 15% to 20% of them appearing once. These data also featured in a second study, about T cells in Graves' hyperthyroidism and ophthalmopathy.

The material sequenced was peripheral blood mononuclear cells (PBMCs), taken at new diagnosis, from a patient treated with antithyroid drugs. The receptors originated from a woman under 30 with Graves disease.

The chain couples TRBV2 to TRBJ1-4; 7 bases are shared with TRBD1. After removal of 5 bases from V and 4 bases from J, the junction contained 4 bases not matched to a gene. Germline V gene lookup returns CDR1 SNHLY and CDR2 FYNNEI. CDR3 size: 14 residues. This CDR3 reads CASSRTGHNEKLFF. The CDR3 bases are TGTGCCAGCAGTAGGACAGGACATAATGAAAAACTGTTTTTT.

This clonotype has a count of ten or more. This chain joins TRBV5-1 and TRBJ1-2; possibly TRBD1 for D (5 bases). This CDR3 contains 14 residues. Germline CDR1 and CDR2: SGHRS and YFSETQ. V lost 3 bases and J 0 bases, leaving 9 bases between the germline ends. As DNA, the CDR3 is TGCGCCAGCAGCTGGGACCTTCCTAACTATGGCTACACCTTC. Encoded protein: CASSWDLPNYGYTF.

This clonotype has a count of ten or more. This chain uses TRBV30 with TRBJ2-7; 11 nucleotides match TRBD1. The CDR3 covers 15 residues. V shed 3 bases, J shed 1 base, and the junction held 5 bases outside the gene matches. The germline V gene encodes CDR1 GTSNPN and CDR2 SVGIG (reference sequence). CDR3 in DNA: TGTGCCTGGAGGTCCGGGACAGGGGGGTCCTACGAGCAGTACTTC. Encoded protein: CAWRSGTGGSYEQYF. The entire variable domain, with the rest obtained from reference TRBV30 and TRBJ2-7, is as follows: SQTIHQWPATLVQPVGSPLSLECTVEGTSNPNLYWYRQAAGRGLQLLFYSVGIGQISSEVPQNLSASRPQDRQFILSSKKLLLSDSGFYLCAWRSGTGGSYEQYFGPGTRLTVT.

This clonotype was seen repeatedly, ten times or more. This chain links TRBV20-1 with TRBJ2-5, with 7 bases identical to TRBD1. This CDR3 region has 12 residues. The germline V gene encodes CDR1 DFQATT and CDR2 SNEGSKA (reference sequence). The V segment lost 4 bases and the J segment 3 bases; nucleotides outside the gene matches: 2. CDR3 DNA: TGCAGTGCTATAGGGGGCGAAGAGACCCAGTACTTC. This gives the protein CSAIGGEETQYF.

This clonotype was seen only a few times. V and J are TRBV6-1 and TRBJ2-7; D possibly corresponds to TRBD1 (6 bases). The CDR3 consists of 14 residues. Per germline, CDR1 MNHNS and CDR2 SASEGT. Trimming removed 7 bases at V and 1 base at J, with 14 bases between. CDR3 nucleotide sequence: TGTGCCAGCAACAGGGCCCGGCTATCCTACGAGCAGTACTTC. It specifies CASNRARLSYEQYF.

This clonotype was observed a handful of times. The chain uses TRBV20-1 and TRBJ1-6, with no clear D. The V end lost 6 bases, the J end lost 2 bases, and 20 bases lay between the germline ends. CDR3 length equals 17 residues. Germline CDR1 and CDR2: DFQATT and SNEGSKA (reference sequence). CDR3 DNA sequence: TGCAGTGCGAACAACCGGGAACAGAGCGCCTATAATTCACCCCTCCACTTT. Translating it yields CSANNREQSAYNSPLHF.

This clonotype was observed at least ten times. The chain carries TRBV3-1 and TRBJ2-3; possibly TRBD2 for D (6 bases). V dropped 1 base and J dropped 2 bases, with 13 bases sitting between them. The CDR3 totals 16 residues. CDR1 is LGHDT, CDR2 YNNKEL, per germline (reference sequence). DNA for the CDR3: TGTGCCAGCAGCCAAGCAGCTAGCGAGAACACAGATACGCAGTATTTT. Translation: CASSQAASENTDTQYF.

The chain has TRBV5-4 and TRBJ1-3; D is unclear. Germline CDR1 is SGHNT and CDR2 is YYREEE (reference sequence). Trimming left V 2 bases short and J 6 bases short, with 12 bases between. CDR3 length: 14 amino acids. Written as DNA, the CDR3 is TGTGCCAGCAGCTTCGAGTTACTTGCAAACACCATATATTTT. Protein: CASSFELLANTIYF.

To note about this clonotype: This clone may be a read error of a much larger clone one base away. CDR3 amino acids: CATSATGGTSNEQYF. CDR3 DNA: TGTGCCACCAGTGCGACGGGAGGGACCTCCAATGAGCAGTACTTC. The chain combines TRBV24-1 with TRBJ2-1; the match to TRBD2 covers 8 bases. The tail of the sequence fits TRBJ2-7 better, so the J call may be wrong. Per the germline V gene, CDR1 is KGHDR and CDR2 is SFDVKD. The CDR3 consists of 15 residues.

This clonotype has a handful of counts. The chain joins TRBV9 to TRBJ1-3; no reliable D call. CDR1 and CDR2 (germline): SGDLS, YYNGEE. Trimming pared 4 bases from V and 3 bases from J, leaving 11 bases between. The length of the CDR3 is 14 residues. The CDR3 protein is CASSPIPIGNTIYF. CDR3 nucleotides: TGTGCCAGCAGCCCAATCCCCATTGGAAACACCATATATTTT.

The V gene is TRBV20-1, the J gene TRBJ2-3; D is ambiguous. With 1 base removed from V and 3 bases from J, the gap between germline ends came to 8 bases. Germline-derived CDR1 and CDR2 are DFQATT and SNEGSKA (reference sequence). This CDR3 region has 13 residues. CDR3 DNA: TGCAGTGCTAGAGGTGGCCGGACAGATACGCAGTATTTT. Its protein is CSARGGRTDTQYF.

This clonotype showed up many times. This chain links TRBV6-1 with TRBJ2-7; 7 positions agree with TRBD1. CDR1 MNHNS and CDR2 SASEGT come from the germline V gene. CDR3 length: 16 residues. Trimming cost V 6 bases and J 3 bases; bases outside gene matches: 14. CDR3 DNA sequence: TGTGCCAGCAGCAAACATGACAGGGAAAGTATCTACGAGCAGTACTTC. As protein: CASSKHDRESIYEQYF.

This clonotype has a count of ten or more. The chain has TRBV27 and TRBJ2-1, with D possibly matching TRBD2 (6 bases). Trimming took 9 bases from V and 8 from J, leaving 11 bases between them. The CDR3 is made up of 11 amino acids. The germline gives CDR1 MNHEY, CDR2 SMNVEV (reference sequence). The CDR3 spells CASIGGDEQFF. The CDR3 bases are TGTGCCAGTATCGGGGGAGATGAGCAGTTCTTC.

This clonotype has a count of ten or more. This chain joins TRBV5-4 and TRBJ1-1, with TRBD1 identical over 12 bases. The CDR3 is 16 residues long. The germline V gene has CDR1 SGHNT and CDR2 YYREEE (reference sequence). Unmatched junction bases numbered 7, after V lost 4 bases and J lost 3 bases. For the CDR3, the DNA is TGTGCCAGCAGCACCGGGACAGGGGGCTGGTACACTGAAGCTTTCTTT. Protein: CASSTGTGGWYTEAFF.

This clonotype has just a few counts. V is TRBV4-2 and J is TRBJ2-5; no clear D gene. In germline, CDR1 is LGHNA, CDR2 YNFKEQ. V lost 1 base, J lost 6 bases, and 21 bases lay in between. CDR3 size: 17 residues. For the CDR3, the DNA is TGTGCCAGCAGCCAAGTCAGCGAAACTGATGGCATGAAGACCCAGTACTTC. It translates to CASSQVSETDGMKTQYF.

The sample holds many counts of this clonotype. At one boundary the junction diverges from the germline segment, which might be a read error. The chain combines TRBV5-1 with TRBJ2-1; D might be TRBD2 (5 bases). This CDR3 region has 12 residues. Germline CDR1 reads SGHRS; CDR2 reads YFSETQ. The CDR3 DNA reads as TGCGCCAGCACGGCCGACTACAATGAGCAATTCTTC. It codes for CASTADYNEQFF.

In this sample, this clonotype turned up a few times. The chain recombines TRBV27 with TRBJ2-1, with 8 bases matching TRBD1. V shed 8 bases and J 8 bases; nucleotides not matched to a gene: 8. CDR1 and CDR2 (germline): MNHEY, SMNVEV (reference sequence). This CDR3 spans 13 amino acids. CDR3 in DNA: TGTGCCAGCCCACGCGGACAGGGCGATGAGCAGTTCTTC. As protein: CASPRGQGDEQFF.

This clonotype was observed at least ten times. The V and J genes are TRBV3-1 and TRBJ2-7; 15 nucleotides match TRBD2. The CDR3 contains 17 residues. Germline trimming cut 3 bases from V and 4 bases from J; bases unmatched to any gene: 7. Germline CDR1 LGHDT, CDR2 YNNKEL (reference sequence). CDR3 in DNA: TGTGCCAGCAGCCATCCTGGGACTAGCGGGAGGACGTACGAGCAGTACTTC. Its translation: CASSHPGTSGRTYEQYF.

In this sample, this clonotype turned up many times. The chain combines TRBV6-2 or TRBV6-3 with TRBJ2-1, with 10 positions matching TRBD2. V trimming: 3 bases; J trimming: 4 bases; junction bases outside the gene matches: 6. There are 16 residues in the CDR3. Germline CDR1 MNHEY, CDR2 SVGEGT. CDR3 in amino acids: CASSYSTTSGYNEQFF. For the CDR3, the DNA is TGTGCCAGCAGTTATTCGACGACTAGCGGGTACAATGAGCAGTTCTTC.

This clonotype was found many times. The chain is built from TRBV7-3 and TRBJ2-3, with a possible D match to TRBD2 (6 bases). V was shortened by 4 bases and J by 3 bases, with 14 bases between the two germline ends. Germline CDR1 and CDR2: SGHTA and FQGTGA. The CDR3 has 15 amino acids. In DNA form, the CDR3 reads TGTGCCAGCAGCTCCACGGGAGTCGGGACAGATACGCAGTATTTT. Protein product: CASSSTGVGTDTQYF.

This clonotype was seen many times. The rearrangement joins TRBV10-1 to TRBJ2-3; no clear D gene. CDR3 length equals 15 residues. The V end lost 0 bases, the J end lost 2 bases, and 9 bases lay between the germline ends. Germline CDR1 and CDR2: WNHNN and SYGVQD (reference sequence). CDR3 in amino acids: CASSESGSLTDTQYF. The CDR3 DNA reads TGCGCCAGCAGTGAGTCGGGCAGCCTCACAGATACGCAGTATTTT.